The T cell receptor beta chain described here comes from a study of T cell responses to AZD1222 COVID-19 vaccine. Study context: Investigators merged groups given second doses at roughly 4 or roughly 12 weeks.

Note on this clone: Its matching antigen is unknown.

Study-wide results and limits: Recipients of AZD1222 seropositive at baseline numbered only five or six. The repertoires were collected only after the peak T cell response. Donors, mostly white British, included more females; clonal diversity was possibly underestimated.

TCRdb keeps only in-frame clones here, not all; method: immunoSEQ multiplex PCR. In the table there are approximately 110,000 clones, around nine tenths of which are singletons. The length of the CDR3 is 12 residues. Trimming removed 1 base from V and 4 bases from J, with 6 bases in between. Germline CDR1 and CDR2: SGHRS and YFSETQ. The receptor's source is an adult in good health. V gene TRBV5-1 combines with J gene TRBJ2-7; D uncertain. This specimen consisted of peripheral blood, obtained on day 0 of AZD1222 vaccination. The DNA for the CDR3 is TGCGCCAGCAGCTTGTCCGGATACGAGCAGTACTTC. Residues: CASSLSGYEQYF.